Listed below are T cell receptor beta chains from one sample, sequenced in a study of blood T cells in healthy people across ages. From the 5' RACE reads, TCRdb called clonotypes with MiXCR, one entry per CDR3 protein. Of hundreds of thousands of distinct CDR3 sequences in the sample, roughly three fifths were seen once. Sequencing input: blood. Every receptor here comes from a man in his forties in good health. Each CDR3 is given with its conserved first and last residue. For some rows the clone size is stated as once, few or many, or as a class when expanded; others skip it.

CDR3 length: 13
clone size: few
J gene: TRBJ1-1
V gene: TRBV20-1
CDR3 protein: CSAREDRFTEAFF

CDR3 length: 14
clone size: NA
J gene: TRBJ2-3
V gene: TRBV24-1
CDR3 protein: CATSRGSNTDTQYF

CDR3 length: 15
clone size: NA
J gene: TRBJ2-5
V gene: TRBV20-1
CDR3 protein: CSARPPDTHSGTQYF

CDR3 length: 16
clone size: NA
J gene: TRBJ2-3
V gene: TRBV12-3/TRBV12-4
CDR3 protein: CASSKNSGSPPDTQYF

CDR3 length: 16
clone size: few
J gene: TRBJ2-5
V gene: TRBV9
CDR3 protein: CASSASPGLAGETQYF

CDR3 length: 14
clone size: NA
J gene: TRBJ1-2
V gene: TRBV3-1
CDR3 protein: CASSYRTGQGTYTF

CDR3 length: 15
clone size: NA
J gene: TRBJ1-5
V gene: TRBV3-1
CDR3 protein: CASSQGQAGAQPQHF

CDR3 length: 11
clone size: many
J gene: TRBJ2-4
V gene: TRBV20-1
CDR3 protein: CSARDNDIQYF

CDR3 length: 18
clone size: NA
J gene: TRBJ2-6
V gene: TRBV25-1
CDR3 protein: CASSESIKGRSGANVLTF

CDR3 length: 15
clone size: NA
J gene: NA
V gene: TRBV20-1
CDR3 protein: CSARIGSGIYNEQYF

CDR3 length: 11
clone size: NA
J gene: TRBJ1-1
V gene: TRBV28
CDR3 protein: CASSFYPEAFF

CDR3 length: 15
clone size: NA
J gene: TRBJ2-5
V gene: TRBV5-1
CDR3 protein: CASSLEFSAVYGQYF

CDR3 length: 13
clone size: NA
J gene: TRBJ2-1
V gene: TRBV29-1
CDR3 protein: CSERQGGGNEQFF

CDR3 length: 12
clone size: few
J gene: TRBJ2-1
V gene: TRBV7-4
CDR3 protein: CASSRGLDEQFF

CDR3 length: 17
clone size: few
J gene: TRBJ2-1
V gene: TRBV27
CDR3 protein: CASTPPGTSVGYNEQFF

CDR3 length: 16
clone size: NA
J gene: TRBJ2-4
V gene: TRBV7-2
CDR3 protein: CASSLVFRLAKNIQYF

CDR3 length: 15
clone size: many
J gene: TRBJ2-7
V gene: TRBV3-1
CDR3 protein: CASSHSGRASYEQYF

CDR3 length: 15
clone size: few
J gene: TRBJ2-5
V gene: TRBV7-9
CDR3 protein: CASSSTGTGKETQYF

CDR3 length: 16
clone size: NA
J gene: TRBJ2-7
V gene: TRBV10-3
CDR3 protein: CAISDASRGAYNEQYF

CDR3 length: 13
clone size: few
J gene: TRBJ2-5
V gene: TRBV9
CDR3 protein: CASSVTSDGTQYF

CDR3 length: 14
clone size: NA
J gene: TRBJ2-3
V gene: TRBV6-5
CDR3 protein: CASSTGHLADTQYF

CDR3 length: 14
clone size: NA
J gene: TRBJ2-3
V gene: TRBV28
CDR3 protein: CASSGPLLTDTQYF

CDR3 length: 14
clone size: NA
J gene: TRBJ2-3
V gene: TRBV12-3/TRBV12-4
CDR3 protein: CASSFGVSTDTQYF

CDR3 length: 18
clone size: few
J gene: TRBJ2-1
V gene: TRBV7-9
CDR3 protein: CASSSLGDRGDIHNEQFF

CDR3 length: 14
clone size: NA
J gene: TRBJ2-1
V gene: TRBV6-5
CDR3 protein: CASSSERRSGRQFF

CDR3 length: 14
clone size: NA
J gene: TRBJ2-7
V gene: TRBV14
CDR3 protein: CASSQVVDPGEQYF

CDR3 length: 15
clone size: NA
J gene: TRBJ2-3
V gene: TRBV3-1
CDR3 protein: CASSQDFLSTDTQYF

CDR3 length: 13
clone size: NA
J gene: TRBJ2-7
V gene: TRBV29-1
CDR3 protein: CSVEWGSLGEQYF

CDR3 length: 14
clone size: NA
J gene: TRBJ2-5
V gene: TRBV5-1
CDR3 protein: CASSFPGKRETQYF

CDR3 length: 12
clone size: NA
J gene: TRBJ2-3
V gene: TRBV24-1
CDR3 protein: CATSDVTGAQYF

CDR3 length: 16
clone size: NA
J gene: TRBJ2-1
V gene: TRBV6-2/TRBV6-3
CDR3 protein: CASRVLSGSSYNEQFF

CDR3 length: 16
clone size: NA
J gene: TRBJ2-7
V gene: TRBV7-7
CDR3 protein: CASSLTPGQGIYEQYF

CDR3 length: 16
clone size: NA
J gene: TRBJ2-5
V gene: TRBV27
CDR3 protein: CASSLFTSGSYNEQYF

CDR3 length: 12
clone size: few
J gene: TRBJ2-1
V gene: TRBV6-5
CDR3 protein: CASSYSGGEQFF

CDR3 length: 12
clone size: NA
J gene: TRBJ1-4
V gene: TRBV13
CDR3 protein: CASSPTGTSLFF

CDR3 length: 15
clone size: few
J gene: TRBJ2-7
V gene: TRBV24-1
CDR3 protein: CATSDSGIGKYEQYF

CDR3 length: 16
clone size: NA
J gene: TRBJ1-5
V gene: TRBV4-2
CDR3 protein: CASSQDLYKSNQPQHF

CDR3 length: 14
clone size: NA
J gene: TRBJ2-1
V gene: TRBV20-1
CDR3 protein: CSARVGGVSSEQFF

CDR3 length: 20
clone size: few
J gene: TRBJ2-5
V gene: TRBV20-1
CDR3 protein: CSARDSRRTSGSHPRETQYF

CDR3 length: 13
clone size: NA
J gene: TRBJ2-3
V gene: TRBV29-1
CDR3 protein: CSVEDGTADTQYF

CDR3 length: 16
clone size: NA
J gene: TRBJ2-5
V gene: TRBV3-1
CDR3 protein: CASSPNRGGAPETQYF

CDR3 length: 16
clone size: NA
J gene: TRBJ2-5
V gene: TRBV5-6
CDR3 protein: CASSLGASGVQETQYF

CDR3 length: 14
clone size: few
J gene: TRBJ1-2
V gene: TRBV15
CDR3 protein: CATSPGQGLIGYTF

CDR3 length: 17
clone size: few
J gene: TRBJ1-1
V gene: TRBV9
CDR3 protein: CASSVSASGGTNTEAFF

CDR3 length: 15
clone size: NA
J gene: TRBJ2-5
V gene: TRBV27
CDR3 protein: CASSFSTSEWETQYF

CDR3 length: 16
clone size: NA
J gene: TRBJ2-2
V gene: TRBV7-2
CDR3 protein: CASSLGLEGNTGELFF

CDR3 length: 14
clone size: NA
J gene: TRBJ1-2
V gene: TRBV4-1
CDR3 protein: CASSQEDGPYGYTF

CDR3 length: 14
clone size: NA
J gene: TRBJ1-1
V gene: TRBV12-3/TRBV12-4
CDR3 protein: CASSHRVTNTEAFF